This T cell receptor (beta chain) was captured by sequencing in a study of T-cell reconstitution after alpha-beta-depleted transplantation in children. The authors prepared the TCRbeta library with unique molecular identifiers. One entry per CDR3 protein results from TCRdb running MiXCR on the PCR reads. This sample has a few hundred thousand distinct CDR3 sequences; approximately 10% occur once, and the top ten carry more than 2%. V shed 4 bases and J shed 6 bases, with 15 bases lying between them. The CDR3 is 15 residues long. Germline loops: CDR1 SGHTA, CDR2 FQGTGA. V is TRBV7-3 and J is TRBJ2-2; tentative D call: TRBD2 (5 bases). The TCR sequence derives from a human donor who donated a stem cell graft to a child with acute lymphoblastic leukemia. The input for sequencing was PBMCs from the stem cell graft donor, taken from the stem cell graft. This chain's CDR3 is CASSSLVVSAGELFF. CDR3 coding DNA: TGTGCCAGCAGCTCACTAGTTGTGAGCGCCGGGGAGCTGTTTTTT.